What follows are 20 T cell receptor beta chains derived from one specimen sequenced in a study of shared clonotypes between healthy human individuals. Assay used: immunoSEQ multiplex PCR; TCRdb lists only in-frame clones, some missing. The sample lists 150,000 to 200,000 clones, roughly 93% occurring once. Material for sequencing was naive CD4+ T cells sorted from blood. The subset is: CD45RA+ positively selected. Source of these receptors: a woman in her thirties in good health.

The genes are TRBV28 and TRBJ1-1, with TRBD1 matching 12 bases. V lost 7 bases and J lost 5; bases outside the gene matches: 8. Germline lookup yields CDR1 MDHEN and CDR2 SYDVKM. The CDR3 consists of 15 residues. The CDR3 here is CASNPGTGGGTEAFF. The CDR3 DNA reads TGTGCCAGCAACCCCGGGACAGGGGGCGGAACTGAAGCTTTCTTT.

This clone was seen once. This chain joins TRBV5-1 and TRBJ2-2, with D perhaps TRBD1 (6 bases). There are 14 residues in the CDR3. Germline V gene sequence: CDR1 SGHRS, CDR2 YFSETQ. Trimming left V 7 bases short and J 7 bases short, with 17 bases between. The CDR3 here is CASSPGAGDGELFF. CDR3 nucleotides: TGCGCCAGCTCCCCAGGGGCAGGGGACGGGGAGCTGTTTTTT.

DNA for the CDR3: TGTGCCAGCAGCAAAGGGCGCCACTCTGGAAACACCATATATTTT. Translated, it gives CASSKGRHSGNTIYF. V usage is TRBV21-1 and J usage is TRBJ1-3. TRBV21-1 is termed a pseudogene. The length of the CDR3 is 15 residues.

The chain couples TRBV5-4 to TRBJ1-2; weak D call: TRBD1 (6 bases). The CDR3 spans 15 residues. Germline V CDR1 and CDR2: SGHNT, YYREEE (reference sequence). With 1 base removed from V and 1 base from J, the gap between germline ends came to 11 bases. The chain's CDR3 is CASSLKTGSNYGYTF. CDR3 in DNA: TGTGCCAGCAGCTTGAAAACAGGGAGTAACTATGGCTACACCTTC. Supplemented by reference TRBV5-4 and TRBJ1-2, the full variable domain reads ETGVTQSPTHLIKTRGQQVTLRCSSQSGHNTVSWYQQALGQGPQFIFQYYREEENGRGNFPPRFSGLQFPNYSSELNVNALELDDSALYLCASSLKTGSNYGYTFGSGTRLTVV.

This clone was observed a single time. V gene TRBV7-2 combines with J gene TRBJ1-1; a possible D gene is TRBD1 (5 bases). V shed 2 bases and J shed 4 bases, with 14 bases lying between them. The CDR3 covers 15 residues. CDR1 and CDR2 from the germline V gene are SGHTA and FQGNSA. CDR3 in amino acids: CASSLSPGRGTEAFF. In DNA form, the CDR3 reads TGTGCCAGCAGCTTAAGTCCGGGGCGCGGCACTGAAGCTTTCTTT.

This rearrangement joins TRBV5-5 to TRBJ1-5, with TRBD1 matching 9 bases. This CDR3 region has 18 residues. V lost 4 bases and J lost 3; bases outside the gene matches: 14. Germline V CDR1 and CDR2: SGHKS, YYEKEE (reference sequence). This chain's CDR3 is CASSLGQGNLYTNQPQHF. The CDR3 region has the DNA TGTGCCAGCAGCCTCGGACAGGGGAATTTATATACCAATCAGCCCCAGCATTTT.

V is TRBV28 and J is TRBJ2-2; D ambiguous. V shed 6 bases and J shed 5 bases, with 13 bases lying between them. Germline V lookup: CDR1 MDHEN, CDR2 SYDVKM. CDR3 size: 14 residues. CDR3: CASSRAVITGELFF. The CDR3, as DNA: TGTGCCAGCAGCCGGGCGGTGATTACCGGGGAGCTGTTTTTT.

J is TRBJ1-1 and V is TRBV6-5; D is unresolved. This CDR3 has 13 residues. Per the germline V gene, CDR1 is MNHEY and CDR2 is SVGAGI. Trimming cost V 2 bases and J 1 base, with 5 bases left between them. CDR3 nucleotide sequence: TGTGCCAGCAGTTACGAGCGGAACACTGAAGCTTTCTTT. This translates into CASSYERNTEAFF.

The rearrangement uses TRBV15 and TRBJ2-6; D remains unclear. The germline gives CDR1 LNHNV, CDR2 YYDKDF (reference sequence). This CDR3 is 15 amino acids long. Trimming pared 0 bases from V and 5 bases from J, leaving 8 bases between. The CDR3 region has the DNA TGTGCCACCAGCAGAGACACGAGCAGGGCCAACGTCCTGACTTTC. Its translation: CATSRDTSRANVLTF.

Only one count was recorded for this clone. This chain connects TRBV4-1 to TRBJ2-2; D is ambiguous. The V gene lost 0 bases and the J gene lost 7 bases, with 6 bases spanning the gap. The germline CDR1 and CDR2 sequences are MGHRA and YSYEKL. The CDR3 contains 13 residues. This chain's CDR3 is CASSQEEFGELFF. CDR3 bases: TGCGCCAGCAGCCAAGAAGAGTTCGGGGAGCTGTTTTTT.

The chain carries TRBV6-6 and TRBJ1-1; D is unclear. The V gene lost 7 bases and the J gene lost 1 base, with 13 bases spanning the gap. This CDR3 region has 14 residues. Germline CDR1 MNHNY, CDR2 SVGAGI (reference sequence). CDR3: CASTRTAENTEAFF. DNA for the CDR3: TGTGCCAGCACCAGGACGGCCGAGAACACTGAAGCTTTCTTT.

This clone was observed once. The J gene is TRBJ2-5, the V gene TRBV7-2; 9 bases map to TRBD1. The CDR3 sequence is 13 residues long. Looked up from germline, CDR1 is SGHTA and CDR2 is FQGNSA. V dropped 6 bases and J dropped 4; count of bases not matched to a gene: 3. The CDR3 DNA sequence: TGTGCCAGCAGTCCGGGACAGGGAGAGACCCAGTACTTC. Amino acids: CASSPGQGETQYF.

This chain links TRBV10-1 with TRBJ1-1, with no clear D. CDR1 and CDR2 (germline): WNHNN, SYGVQD (reference sequence). The CDR3 sequence is 14 residues long. V lost 2 bases and J lost 0, with 7 bases in between. The CDR3 protein is CASSERGMNTEAFF. For the CDR3, the DNA is TGCGCCAGCAGTGAGAGAGGCATGAACACTGAAGCTTTCTTT.

The CDR3 reads CSVGTALTSEQYF. The DNA of the CDR3 is TGCAGCGTAGGGACAGCTTTGACGTCCGAGCAGTACTTC. V is TRBV29-1 and J is TRBJ2-5; 7 bases agree with TRBD1. The DNA matches TRBJ2-7 better at its end, which makes the J call doubtful. The CDR3 has 13 residues. In germline, CDR1 is SQVTM, CDR2 ANQGSEA.

Concerning this clone: A read error may account for a junction end that differs from germline. Other nucleotide sequences in the sample specify the same CDR3. This sequence joins TRBV28 and TRBJ1-1; the D is unclear. The CDR3 spans 11 residues. Looked up from germline, CDR1 is MDHEN and CDR2 is SYDVKM. In nucleotides, the CDR3 is TGTGCCAGCAGTTTTTATACTGAAGCTTTTTTT. Its translation is CASSFYTEAFF.

In its sample, this clone was seen once. Mismatch with germline at one junction end may stem from a read error. This chain links TRBV7-2 with TRBJ2-5; 10 bases are shared with TRBD2. The V gene's germline CDR1 is SGHTA and CDR2 FQGNSA. The CDR3 length is 14 residues. CDR3 residues: CASSLAGARETQYF. The CDR3, as DNA: TGTGCCAGCAGCCTAGCGGGAGCGCGAGAGACCCAGTACTTC.

V gene TRBV6-5 combines with J gene TRBJ2-3, with TRBD1 matching 8 bases. After removal of 9 bases from V and 6 bases from J, the junction contained 2 bases not matched to a gene. The CDR3 length is 11 residues. The germline V gene encodes CDR1 MNHEY and CDR2 SVGAGI. CDR3 sequence: CARGQDDTQYF. CDR3 nucleotides: TGTGCCAGGGGACAGGACGATACGCAGTATTTT.

The table lists this clone with a count of one. The rearrangement joins TRBV19 to TRBJ2-5; 10 positions agree with TRBD1. Trimming cost V 6 bases and J 7 bases; bases outside gene matches: 8. The CDR3 has 14 amino acids. The germline V gene has CDR1 LNHDA and CDR2 SQIVND (reference sequence). CDR3 sequence (DNA): TGTGCCAGTAGAAATGGACAGGGGGACGGGACCCAGTACTTC. This codes for CASRNGQGDGTQYF.

The rearrangement links TRBV6-6 to TRBJ1-2; 10 bases fit TRBD1. CDR3 length: 12 residues. The V segment lost 6 bases and the J segment 13 bases; nucleotides outside the gene matches: 8. The germline V gene encodes CDR1 MNHNY and CDR2 SVGAGI (reference sequence). CDR3 DNA: TGTGCCAGCAGGGCGGGACAGGGGTTTTGCACCTTC. Translating gives CASRAGQGFCTF.

The V call is TRBV10-3, the J call TRBJ1-1, with 7 bases fitting TRBD1. In germline, CDR1 is ENHRY, CDR2 SYGVKD. V lost 7 bases and J lost 5; bases outside the gene matches: 22. This CDR3 contains 18 residues. The CDR3 here is CAITETIDRVLLNTEAFF. CDR3 in DNA: TGTGCCATCACCGAAACCATTGACAGGGTTCTTTTAAATACTGAAGCTTTCTTT.